This TCR beta chain was sequenced during a study of Graves' ophthalmopathy and Graves' hyperthyroidism. As the template, RNA transcripts were used to amplify TCR beta CDR3 regions. Investigators did first-round RT-PCR with HTBI primers, then second-round multiplex PCR. Each CDR3 protein gets one entry after TCRdb re-called the multiplex PCR reads with MiXCR. This table holds roughly 420,000 distinct CDR3 sequences, around 20% found once. Trimming pared 3 bases from V and 0 bases from J, leaving 12 bases between. CDR1 and CDR2 from the germline V gene are SGHDT and YYEEEE. CDR3 length: 16 amino acids. Over 18 months of follow-up, stable hyperthyroidism required that no ophthalmopathy appear. This clonotype was counted ten times or more.

The sample was peripheral blood. The source is a woman under 30 with stable Graves' hyperthyroidism. The rearrangement joins TRBV5-6 to TRBJ2-2; no clear D gene. CDR3: CASSSASEANTGELFF. As DNA, the CDR3 is TGTGCCAGCAGCTCGGCATCCGAGGCGAACACCGGGGAGCTGTTTTTT.